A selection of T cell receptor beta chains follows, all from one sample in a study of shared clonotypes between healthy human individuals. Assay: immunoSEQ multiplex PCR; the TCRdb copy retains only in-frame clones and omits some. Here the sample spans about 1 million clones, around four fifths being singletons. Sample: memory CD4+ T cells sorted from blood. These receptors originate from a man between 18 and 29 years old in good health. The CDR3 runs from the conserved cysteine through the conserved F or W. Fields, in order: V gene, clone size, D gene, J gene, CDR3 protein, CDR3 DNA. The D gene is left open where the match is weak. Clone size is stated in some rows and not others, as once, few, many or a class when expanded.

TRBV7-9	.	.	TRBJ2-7	CASSFSLDSSMQYF	TGTGCCAGCAGCTTTTCCCTCGACAGCTCTATGCAGTACTTC
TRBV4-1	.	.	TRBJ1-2	CASRPGSGGSYGYTF	TGCGCCAGCAGGCCCGGGTCCGGCGGGAGCTATGGCTACACCTTC
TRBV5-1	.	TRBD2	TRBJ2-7	CASSTTSGITEQYF	TGCGCCAGCAGCACGACTAGCGGGATAACCGAGCAGTACTTC
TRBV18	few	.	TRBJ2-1	CASSPGGTARRFF	TGTGCCAGCTCACCCGGAGGGACCGCTCGGCGGTTCTTC
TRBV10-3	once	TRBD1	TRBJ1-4	CAISRGTGNEKLFF	TGTGCCATCAGCAGAGGGACAGGGAATGAAAAACTGTTTTTT
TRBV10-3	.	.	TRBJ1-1	CAISEGENTEAFF	TGTGCCATCAGTGAAGGTGAGAACACTGAAGCTTTCTTT
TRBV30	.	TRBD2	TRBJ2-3	CAWKLAGSTDTQYF	TGTGCCTGGAAGCTAGCGGGGAGCACAGATACGCAGTATTTT
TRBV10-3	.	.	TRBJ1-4	CAISDTPNEKLFF	TGTGCCATCAGTGACACCCCTAATGAAAAACTGTTTTTT
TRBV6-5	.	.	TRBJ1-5	CASTASLLNQPQHF	TGTGCCAGCACCGCCAGCCTACTCAATCAGCCCCAGCATTTT
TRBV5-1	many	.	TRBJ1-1	CASSLGRNTEAFF	TGCGCCAGCAGCTTAGGAAGGAACACTGAAGCTTTCTTT
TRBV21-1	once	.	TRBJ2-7	CASTTKGVAGALSYEQYF	TGTGCCAGCACCACTAAGGGGGTAGCGGGAGCGCTTTCCTACGAGCAGTACTTC
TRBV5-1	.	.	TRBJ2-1	CASIWLGGGSANEQFF	TGCGCCAGCATCTGGTTAGGAGGGGGCTCGGCCAATGAGCAGTTCTTC
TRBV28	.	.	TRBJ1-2	CASSFPQSYGYTF	TGTGCCAGCAGTTTTCCCCAAAGCTATGGCTACACCTTC
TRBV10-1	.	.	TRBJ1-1	CASSESGRTEAFF	TGCGCCAGCAGTGAGTCAGGAAGGACTGAAGCTTTCTTT
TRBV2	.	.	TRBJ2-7	CASSLTIKEQYF	TGTGCCAGCAGTCTGACAATTAAAGAGCAGTACTTC
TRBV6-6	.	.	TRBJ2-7	CASSDTARSYEQYF	TGTGCCAGCAGTGACACAGCCCGGTCCTACGAGCAGTACTTC
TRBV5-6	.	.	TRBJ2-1	CASSLAASFGVGNEQFF	TGTGCCAGCAGCTTGGCCGCCAGTTTTGGGGTGGGCAATGAGCAGTTCTTC
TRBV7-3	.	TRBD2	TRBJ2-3	CASSLGLAGADTQYF	TGTGCCAGCAGCTTAGGACTAGCGGGGGCCGATACGCAGTATTTT
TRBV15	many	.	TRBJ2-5	CATSRGDSVYQETQYF	TGTGCCACCAGCAGAGGGGATAGCGTGTACCAAGAGACCCAGTACTTC
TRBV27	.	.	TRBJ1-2	CASSIYSPPGPSYTF	TGTGCCAGCAGCATCTACAGTCCTCCCGGCCCAAGCTACACCTTC
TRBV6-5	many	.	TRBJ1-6	CASRLETGGFAPLHF	TGTGCCAGCAGGCTGGAGACAGGCGGATTCGCACCCCTCCACTTT
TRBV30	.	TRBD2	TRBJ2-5	CAWKEGGGETQYF	TGTGCCTGGAAGGAGGGCGGGGGGGAGACCCAGTACTTC
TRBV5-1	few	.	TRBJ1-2	CASSLGQSGNYGYTF	TGCGCCAGCAGCTTGGGACAGTCGGGGAACTATGGCTACACCTTC